This TCR beta chain was observed in a study of T cells in Graves' hyperthyroidism and ophthalmopathy. This clonotype was seen many times. Its antigen is unidentified. Findings and caveats of the study: Most clonotypes that expanded in the thyroid above 0.001 also showed up in blood. The model made its ophthalmopathy prediction, and onset followed a median approximately six months later.

The CDR3 extends over 11 amino acids. Germline V gives CDR1 SNHLY, CDR2 FYNNEI. The germline V and J ends were trimmed by 5 bases and 5 bases, with 6 bases remaining between them. TCR beta CDR3 regions were amplified from RNA. TCR CDR3 underwent first-round RT-PCR with the HTBI primer set. TCRdb reprocessed the multiplex PCR reads via MiXCR and lists one record per CDR3 protein. The table has 150,000 or so distinct CDR3 sequences, 22% seen once. Patients were aged 18 to 65, had disease duration under 2 months, and had newly diagnosed hyperthyroidism. Lactation, pregnancy, other autoimmune disease or uncontrolled infection excluded patients.

The receptor was derived from a woman aged 50 to 65 with Graves' hyperthyroidism that later progressed to Graves' ophthalmopathy. The sequenced sample was blood. The chain links TRBV2 to TRBJ1-1; D uncertain. The CDR3 DNA is TGTGCCAGCAGTCCGAAGACTGAAGCTTTCTTT. It specifies CASSPKTEAFF.